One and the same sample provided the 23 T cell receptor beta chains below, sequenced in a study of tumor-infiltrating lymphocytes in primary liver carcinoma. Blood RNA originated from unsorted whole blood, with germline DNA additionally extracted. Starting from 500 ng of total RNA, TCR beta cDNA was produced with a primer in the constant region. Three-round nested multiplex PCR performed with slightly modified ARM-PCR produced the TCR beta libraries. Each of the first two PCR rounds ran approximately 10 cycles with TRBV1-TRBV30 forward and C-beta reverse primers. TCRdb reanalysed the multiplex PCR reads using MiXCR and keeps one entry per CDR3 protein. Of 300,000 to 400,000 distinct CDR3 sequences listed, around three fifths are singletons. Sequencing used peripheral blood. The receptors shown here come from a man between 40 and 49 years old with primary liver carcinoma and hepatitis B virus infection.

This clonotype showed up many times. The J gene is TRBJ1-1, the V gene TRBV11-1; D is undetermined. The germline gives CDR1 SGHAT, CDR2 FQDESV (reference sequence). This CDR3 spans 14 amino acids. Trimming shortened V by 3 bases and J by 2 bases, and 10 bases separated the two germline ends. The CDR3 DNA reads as TGTGCCAGCAGCTTTCGACGGGGAAACACTGAAGCTTTCTTT. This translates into CASSFRRGNTEAFF.

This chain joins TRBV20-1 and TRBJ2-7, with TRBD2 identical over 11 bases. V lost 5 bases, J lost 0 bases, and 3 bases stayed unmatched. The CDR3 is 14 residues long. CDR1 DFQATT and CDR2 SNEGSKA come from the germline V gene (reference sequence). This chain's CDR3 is CSALLAGVSYEQYF. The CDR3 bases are TGCAGTGCTCTACTAGCGGGAGTCTCCTACGAGCAGTACTTC.

CDR3: CISSRRDRDVNEQFF. The CDR3, as DNA: TGCATCAGCAGCAGGCGGGACAGGGATGTCAATGAGCAGTTCTTC. This chain uses TRBV4-3 with TRBJ2-1, with 9 bases fitting TRBD1. The length of the CDR3 is 15 residues. Germline CDR1 and CDR2: LGHNA and YSLEER.

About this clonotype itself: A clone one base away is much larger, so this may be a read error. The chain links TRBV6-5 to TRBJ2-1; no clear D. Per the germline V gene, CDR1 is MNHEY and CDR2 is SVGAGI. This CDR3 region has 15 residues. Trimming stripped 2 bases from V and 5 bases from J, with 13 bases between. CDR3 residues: CASSYRSVSDNEQFF. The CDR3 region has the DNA TGTGCCAGCAGTTACAGGAGCGTGAGCGACAATGAGCAGTTCTTC.

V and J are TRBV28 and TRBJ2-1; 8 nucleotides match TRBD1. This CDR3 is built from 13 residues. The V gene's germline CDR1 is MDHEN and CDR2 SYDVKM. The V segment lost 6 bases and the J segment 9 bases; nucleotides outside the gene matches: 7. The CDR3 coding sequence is TGTGCCAGCAGCCCGGACAGGGAGCTTGAGCAGTTCTTC. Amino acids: CASSPDRELEQFF.

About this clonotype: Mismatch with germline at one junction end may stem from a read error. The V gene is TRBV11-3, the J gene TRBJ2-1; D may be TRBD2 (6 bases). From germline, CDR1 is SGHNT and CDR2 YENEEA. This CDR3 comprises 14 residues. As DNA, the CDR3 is TGTGCCAGCAGCTTAGACGGGAGTGTTGCTGAGCAGCTCTTC. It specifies CASSLDGSVAEQLF. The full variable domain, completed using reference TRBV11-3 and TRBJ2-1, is EAGVVQSPRYKIIEKKQPVAFWCNPISGHNTLYWYLQNLGQGPELLIRYENEEAVDDSQLPKDRFSAERLKGVDSTLKIQPAELGDSAVYLCASSLDGSVAEQLFGPGTRLTVL.

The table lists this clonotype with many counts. This CDR3 reads CASSFLKDGNEQFF. The DNA for the CDR3 is TGTGCCAGCAGTTTTTTGAAGGACGGCAATGAGCAGTTCTTC. This chain links TRBV12-3 or TRBV12-4 with TRBJ2-1; D gene unclear. The CDR3 loop spans 14 amino acids. Trimming removed 3 bases from V and 6 bases from J, with 12 bases in between.

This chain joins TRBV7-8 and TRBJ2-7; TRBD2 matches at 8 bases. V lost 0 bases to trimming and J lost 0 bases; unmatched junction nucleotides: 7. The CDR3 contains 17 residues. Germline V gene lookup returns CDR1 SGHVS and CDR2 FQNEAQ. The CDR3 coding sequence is TGTGCCAGCAGCTTAGCTGCACTAGCGGACAGCTCCTACGAGCAGTACTTC. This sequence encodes CASSLAALADSSYEQYF.

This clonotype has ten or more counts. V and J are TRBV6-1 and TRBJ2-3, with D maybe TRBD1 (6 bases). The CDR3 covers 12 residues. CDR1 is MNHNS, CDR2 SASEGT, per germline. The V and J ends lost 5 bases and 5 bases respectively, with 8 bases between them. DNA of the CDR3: TGTGCCAGCAGTATAGGGGGAGATACGCAGTATTTT. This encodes CASSIGGDTQYF.

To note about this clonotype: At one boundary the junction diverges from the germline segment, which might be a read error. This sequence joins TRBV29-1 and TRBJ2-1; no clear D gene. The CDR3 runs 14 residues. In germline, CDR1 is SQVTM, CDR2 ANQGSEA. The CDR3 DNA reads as TGCAGCGCTGAATCAGCGATCTCCTGCAATGAGCAGTTCTTC. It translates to CSAESAISCNEQFF.

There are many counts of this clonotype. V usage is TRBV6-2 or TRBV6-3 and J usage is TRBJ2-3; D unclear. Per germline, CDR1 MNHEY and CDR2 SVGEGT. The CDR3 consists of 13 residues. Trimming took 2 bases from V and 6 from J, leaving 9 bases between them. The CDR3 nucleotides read TGTGCCAGCAGTTACGTCAAACGGGATACGCAGTATTTT. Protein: CASSYVKRDTQYF.

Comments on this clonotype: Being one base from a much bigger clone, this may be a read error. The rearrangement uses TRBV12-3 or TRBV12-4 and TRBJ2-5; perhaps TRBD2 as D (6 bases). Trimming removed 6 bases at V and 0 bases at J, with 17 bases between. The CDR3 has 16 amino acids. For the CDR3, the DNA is TGTGCCAGCAGCAAGATTAGCGGTACGAACCAAGAGACCCAGTACTTC. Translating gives CASSKISGTNQETQYF.

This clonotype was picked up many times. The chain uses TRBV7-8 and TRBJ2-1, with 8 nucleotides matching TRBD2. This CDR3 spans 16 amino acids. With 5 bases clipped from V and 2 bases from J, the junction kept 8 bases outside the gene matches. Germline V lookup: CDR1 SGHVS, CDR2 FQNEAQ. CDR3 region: CASSLLLAGAYNEQFF. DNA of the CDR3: TGTGCCAGCAGCCTACTCCTAGCGGGCGCCTACAATGAGCAGTTCTTC.

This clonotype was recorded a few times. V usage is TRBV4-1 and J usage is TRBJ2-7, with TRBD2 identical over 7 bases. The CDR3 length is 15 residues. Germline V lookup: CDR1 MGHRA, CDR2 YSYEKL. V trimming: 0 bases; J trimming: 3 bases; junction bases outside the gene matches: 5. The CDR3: CASSQETSENYEQYF. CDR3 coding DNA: TGCGCCAGCAGCCAAGAAACTAGCGAGAACTACGAGCAGTACTTC.

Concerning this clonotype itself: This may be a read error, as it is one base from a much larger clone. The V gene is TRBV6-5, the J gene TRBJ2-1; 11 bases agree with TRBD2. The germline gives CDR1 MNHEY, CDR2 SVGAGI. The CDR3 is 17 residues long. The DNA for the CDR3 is TGTGTCAGCAGCTGGGGTCTAGCGGGAGGAGTAATCAATGAGCAGTTCTTC. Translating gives CVSSWGLAGGVINEQFF.

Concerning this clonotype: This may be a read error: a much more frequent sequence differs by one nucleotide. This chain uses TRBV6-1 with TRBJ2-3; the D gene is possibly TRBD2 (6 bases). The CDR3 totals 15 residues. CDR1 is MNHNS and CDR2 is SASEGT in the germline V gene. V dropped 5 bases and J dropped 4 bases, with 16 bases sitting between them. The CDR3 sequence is CASSTTGGTSDTQYF. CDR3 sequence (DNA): TGTGCCAGCAGTACAACTGGCGGGACCTCAGATACGCAGTATTTT.

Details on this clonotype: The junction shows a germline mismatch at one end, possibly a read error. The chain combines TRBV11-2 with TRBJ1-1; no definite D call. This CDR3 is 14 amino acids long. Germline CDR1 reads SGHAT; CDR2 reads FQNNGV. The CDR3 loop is CSSSLDGVSTEASF. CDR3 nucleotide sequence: TGTAGCAGCAGCTTAGATGGGGTTTCCACTGAAGCTTCCTTT.

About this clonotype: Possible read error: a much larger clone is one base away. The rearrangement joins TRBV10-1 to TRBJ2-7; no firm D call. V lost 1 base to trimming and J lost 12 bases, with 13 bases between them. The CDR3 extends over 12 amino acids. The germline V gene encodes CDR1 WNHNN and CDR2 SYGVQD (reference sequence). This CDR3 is CASSEYTLPRYF. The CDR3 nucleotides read TGCGCCAGCAGTGAGTACACCCTCCCCAGGTACTTC.

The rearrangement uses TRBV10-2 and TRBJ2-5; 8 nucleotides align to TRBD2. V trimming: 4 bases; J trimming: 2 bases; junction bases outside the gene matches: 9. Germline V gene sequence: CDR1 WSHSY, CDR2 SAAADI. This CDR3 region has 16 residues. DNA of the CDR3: TGCGCCAGCAGTGTGCAGCGGGAGACGGGGCAAGAGACCCAGTACTTC. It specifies CASSVQRETGQETQYF.

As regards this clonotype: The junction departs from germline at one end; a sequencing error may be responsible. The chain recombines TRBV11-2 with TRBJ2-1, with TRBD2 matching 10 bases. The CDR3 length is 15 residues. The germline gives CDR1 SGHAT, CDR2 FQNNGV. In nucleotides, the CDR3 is TGTGCCAGCATCGTTGGACTAGCGGCCAACAAAGAGCAGTTCTTC. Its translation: CASIVGLAANKEQFF.

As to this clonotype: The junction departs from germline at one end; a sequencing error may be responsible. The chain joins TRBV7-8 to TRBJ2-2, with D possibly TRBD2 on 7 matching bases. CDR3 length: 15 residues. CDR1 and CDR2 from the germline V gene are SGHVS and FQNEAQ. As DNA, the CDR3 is TGTACCAGCAGCTTAGGGGGGAGGGGGGCCGGGGAGCTGTTTTTT. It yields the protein CTSSLGGRGAGELFF.

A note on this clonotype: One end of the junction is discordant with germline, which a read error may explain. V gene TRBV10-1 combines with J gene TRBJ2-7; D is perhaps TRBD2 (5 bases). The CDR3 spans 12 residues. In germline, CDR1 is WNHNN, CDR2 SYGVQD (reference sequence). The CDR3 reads CTSSEGSDEQYF. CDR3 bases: TGCACCAGCAGTGAGGGATCCGACGAGCAGTACTTC.

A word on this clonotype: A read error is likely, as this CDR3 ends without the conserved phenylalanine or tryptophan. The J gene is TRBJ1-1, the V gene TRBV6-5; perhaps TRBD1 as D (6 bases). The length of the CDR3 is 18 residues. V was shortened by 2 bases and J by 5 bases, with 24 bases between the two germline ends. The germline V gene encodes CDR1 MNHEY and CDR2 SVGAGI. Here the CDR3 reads CASSYLAPFSGQGTEAFS. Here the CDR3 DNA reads TGTGCCAGCAGTTACCTAGCCCCCTTCTCGGGACAAGGGACTGAAGCTTTCTCT.